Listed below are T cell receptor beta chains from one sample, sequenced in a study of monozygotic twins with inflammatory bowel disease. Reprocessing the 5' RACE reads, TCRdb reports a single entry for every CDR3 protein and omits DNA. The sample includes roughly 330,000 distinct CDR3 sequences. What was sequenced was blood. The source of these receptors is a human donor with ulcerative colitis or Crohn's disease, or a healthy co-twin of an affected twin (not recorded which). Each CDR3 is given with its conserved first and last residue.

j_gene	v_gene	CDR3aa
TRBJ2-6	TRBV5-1	CASSLTVVSGANVLTF
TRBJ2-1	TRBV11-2	CASSLRGVSDEQFF
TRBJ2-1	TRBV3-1	CASSHLRNEQFF
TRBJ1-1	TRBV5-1	CASSLSGPDFNTEAFF
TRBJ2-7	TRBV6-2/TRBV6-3	CASSYGTYEQYF
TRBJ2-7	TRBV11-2	CASSLERMSSYEQYF
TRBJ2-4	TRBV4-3	CASSQEGARGKNIQYF
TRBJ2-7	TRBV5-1	CASSLDGHYEQYF
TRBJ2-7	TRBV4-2	CASSQDVIPTSYEQYF
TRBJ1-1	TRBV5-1	CASSLRVSMNTEAFF
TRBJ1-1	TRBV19	CASRELGGGNTEAFF
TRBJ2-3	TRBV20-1	CSASRLGDTQYF
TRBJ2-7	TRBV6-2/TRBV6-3	CASLGDSYEQYF
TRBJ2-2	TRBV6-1	CATKGKGGTPTGELFF
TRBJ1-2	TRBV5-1	CASSLLGNYGYTF
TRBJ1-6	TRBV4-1	CASSQEKGLGNSPLHF
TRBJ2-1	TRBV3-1	CASSQDLKGYNEQFF
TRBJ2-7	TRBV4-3	CASSQGRSWGSYEQYF
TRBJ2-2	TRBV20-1	CSARRGLDTGELFF
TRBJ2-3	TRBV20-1	CSARARTGWDTQYF
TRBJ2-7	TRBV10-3	CAISEYPSGGARDEQYF
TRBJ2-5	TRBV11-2	CASSSLQETQYF
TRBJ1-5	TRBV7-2	CASSPREGRGTQPQHF
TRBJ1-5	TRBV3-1	CASSQDAADNQPQHF
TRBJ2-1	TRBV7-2	CASSLETFWDEQFF
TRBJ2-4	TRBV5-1	CASSPGTGRPNIQYF
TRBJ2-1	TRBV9	CASSVDSRGSSYNEQFF
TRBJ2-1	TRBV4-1	CASSRSPGGPTYNEQFF